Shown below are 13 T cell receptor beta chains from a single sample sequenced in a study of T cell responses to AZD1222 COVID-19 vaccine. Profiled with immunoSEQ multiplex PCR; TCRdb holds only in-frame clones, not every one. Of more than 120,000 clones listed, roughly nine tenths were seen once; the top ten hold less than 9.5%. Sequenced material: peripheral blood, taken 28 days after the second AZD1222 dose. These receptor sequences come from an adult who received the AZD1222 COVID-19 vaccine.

DNA for the CDR3: TGCGCCAGCAGCCCGTCGACAGCCTCTGGAAACACCATATATTTT. Encoded protein: CASSPSTASGNTIYF. This chain links TRBV5-1 with TRBJ1-3, with D perhaps matching TRBD1 (5 bases). The CDR3 consists of 15 residues. The germline V and J ends were trimmed by 4 bases and 0 bases, with 11 bases remaining between them. Germline-derived CDR1 and CDR2 are SGHRS and YFSETQ.

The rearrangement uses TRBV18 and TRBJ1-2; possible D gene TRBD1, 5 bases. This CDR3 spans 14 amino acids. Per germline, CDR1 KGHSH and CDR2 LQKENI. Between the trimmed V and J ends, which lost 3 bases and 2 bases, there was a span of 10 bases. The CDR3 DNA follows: TGTGCCAGCTCACCCTCGGCAGGGAACTATGGCTACACCTTC. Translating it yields CASSPSAGNYGYTF.

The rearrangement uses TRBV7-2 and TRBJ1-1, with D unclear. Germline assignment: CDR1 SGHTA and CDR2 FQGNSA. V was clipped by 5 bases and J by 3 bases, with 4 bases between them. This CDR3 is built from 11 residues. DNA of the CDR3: TGTGCCAGCAGCGTGGACACTGAAGCTTTCTTT. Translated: CASSVDTEAFF. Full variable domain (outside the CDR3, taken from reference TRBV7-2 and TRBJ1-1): GAGVSQSPSNKVTEKGKDVELRCDPISGHTALYWYRQSLGQGLEFLIYFQGNSAPDKSGLPSDRFSAERTGGSVSTLTIQRTQQEDSAVYLCASSVDTEAFFGQGTRLTVV.

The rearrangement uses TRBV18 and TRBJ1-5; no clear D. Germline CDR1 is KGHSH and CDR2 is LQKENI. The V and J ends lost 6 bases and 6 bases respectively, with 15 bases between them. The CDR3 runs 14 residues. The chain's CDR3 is CASSSDFSGQPQHF. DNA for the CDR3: TGTGCCAGCTCTTCGGACTTTTCAGGTCAGCCCCAGCATTTT.

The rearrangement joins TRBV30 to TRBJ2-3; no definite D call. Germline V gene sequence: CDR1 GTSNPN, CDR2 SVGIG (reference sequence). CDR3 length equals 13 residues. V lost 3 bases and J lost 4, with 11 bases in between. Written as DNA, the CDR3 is TGTGCCTGGAGGTCCTTCGGGTCAGATACGCAGTATTTT. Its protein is CAWRSFGSDTQYF.

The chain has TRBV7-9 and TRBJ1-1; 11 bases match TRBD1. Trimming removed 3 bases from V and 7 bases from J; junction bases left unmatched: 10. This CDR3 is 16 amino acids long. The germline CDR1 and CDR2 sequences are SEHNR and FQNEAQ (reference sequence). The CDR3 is CASSFRGGQGAYEAFF. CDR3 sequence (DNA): TGTGCCAGCAGCTTCAGGGGCGGACAGGGGGCTTATGAAGCTTTCTTT.

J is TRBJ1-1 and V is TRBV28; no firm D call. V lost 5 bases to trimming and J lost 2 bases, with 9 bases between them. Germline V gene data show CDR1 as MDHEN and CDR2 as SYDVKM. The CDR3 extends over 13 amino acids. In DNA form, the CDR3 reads TGTGCCAGCAGTACTAATGGAAACACTGAAGCTTTCTTT. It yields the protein CASSTNGNTEAFF.

CDR3 nucleotides: TGTGCCAGCAATAAGGCGGGAGGCAATCAGCCCCAGCATTTT. Encoded protein: CASNKAGGNQPQHF. The rearrangement joins TRBV9 to TRBJ1-5; D remains unclear. The CDR3 loop spans 14 amino acids. From germline, CDR1 is SGDLS and CDR2 YYNGEE. Trimming shortened V by 6 bases and J by 2 bases, and 12 bases separated the two germline ends.

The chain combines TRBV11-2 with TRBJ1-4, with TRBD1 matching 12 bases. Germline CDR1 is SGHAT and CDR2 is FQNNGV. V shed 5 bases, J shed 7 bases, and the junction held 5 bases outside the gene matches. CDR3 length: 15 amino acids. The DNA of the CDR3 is TGTGCCAGCAGCCCGTCGGGACAGGGGGCTGAAAAACTGTTTTTT. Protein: CASSPSGQGAEKLFF. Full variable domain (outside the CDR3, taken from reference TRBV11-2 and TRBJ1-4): EAGVAQSPRYKIIEKRQSVAFWCNPISGHATLYWYQQILGQGPKLLIQFQNNGVVDDSQLPKDRFSAERLKGVDSTLKIQPAKLEDSAVYLCASSPSGQGAEKLFFGSGTQLSVL.

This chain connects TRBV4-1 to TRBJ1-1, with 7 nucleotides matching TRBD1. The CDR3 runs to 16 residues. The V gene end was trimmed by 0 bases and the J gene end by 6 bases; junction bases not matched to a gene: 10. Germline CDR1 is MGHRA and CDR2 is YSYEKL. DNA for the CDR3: TGCGCCAGCAGCCAAGAAGGAGCCAGGGGGACCGCTGAAGCTTTCTTT. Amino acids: CASSQEGARGTAEAFF.

For the CDR3, the DNA is TGCAGTGCTAGTGGTCGACAGGGCGCTTCACCCCTCCACTTT. It encodes CSASGRQGASPLHF. The chain has TRBV20-1 and TRBJ1-6; TRBD1 agrees at 7 bases. The CDR3 extends over 14 amino acids. Germline CDR1 is DFQATT and CDR2 is SNEGSKA (reference sequence). V was pared by 3 bases and J by 9 bases, with 8 bases of the junction left unmatched.

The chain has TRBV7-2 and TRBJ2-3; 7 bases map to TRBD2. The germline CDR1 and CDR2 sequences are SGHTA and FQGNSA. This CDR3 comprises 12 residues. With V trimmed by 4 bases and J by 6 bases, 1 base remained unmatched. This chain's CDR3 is CASSYGGDTQYF. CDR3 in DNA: TGTGCCAGCAGCTACGGGGGGGATACGCAGTATTTT.

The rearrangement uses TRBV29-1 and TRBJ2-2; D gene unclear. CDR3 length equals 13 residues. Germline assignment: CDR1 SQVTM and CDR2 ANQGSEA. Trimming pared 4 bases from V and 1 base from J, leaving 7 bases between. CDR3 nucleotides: TGCAGCGTTGGGACCGAGAACACCGGGGAGCTGTTTTTT. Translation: CSVGTENTGELFF.